This TCR beta chain was sequenced during a study of regulatory T cells in long-lasting Graves disease. Deletions cut 4 bases from V and 4 bases from J, with 7 bases between. Germline CDR1 reads MGHDK; CDR2 reads SYGVNS. This CDR3 is 13 amino acids long. Sequencing libraries for TCR beta were prepared with iRepertoire HTBI primers and Arm-PCR of CDR3 regions. TCRdb re-called the multiplex PCR reads with MiXCR, one entry per CDR3 protein. The sample has hundreds of thousands of distinct CDR3 sequences; about 16% are singletons. This sample's time point: newly diagnosed GD, antithyroid drugs for less than 3 months. PBMC RNA was the source of the TCR library. The sample was also linked to a second study, of T cells in Graves' hyperthyroidism and ophthalmopathy. That study reports: Diagnosis of hyperthyroidism was new in patients aged 18 to 65, and its duration was under 2 months. An initial round of RT-PCR targeting the TCR CDR3 relied on the HTBI primer set. Blood shared most expanded thyroid clonotypes above 0.001.

The sequence came from a woman younger than 45 with Graves disease. Material: peripheral blood mononuclear cells (PBMCs), obtained at new diagnosis, from a patient treated with antithyroid drugs. The chain employs TRBV25-1 and TRBJ1-4, with D uncertain. The CDR3 bases are TGTGCCAGCAGTGTAAGAGTTAATGAAAAACTGTTTTTT. As protein: CASSVRVNEKLFF.